This T cell receptor beta chain was recovered during a study of T cell repertoires in cytomegalovirus infection. Across the study: CMV infection plus the matching HLA type was flagged by public TCR beta signatures. Study conclusions and caveats: CMV-specific TCR beta clonotypes restricted by HLA-C were the ones dominating the ex vivo response.

MiXCR, run by TCRdb on the reads, gives a single entry per CDR3 protein. The sample records roughly 170,000 distinct CDR3 sequences, less than 25% being singletons. Concerning this clonotype itself: The antigen is not known.

The CDR3 spans 15 residues. Germline loops: CDR1 MNHEY, CDR2 SMNVEV (reference sequence). Trimming left V 5 bases short and J 0 bases short, with 13 bases between. This sequence originates from a human donor in good health (CMV status not recorded). Some clones in this sample may be carry-over from other donors' samples. This chain joins TRBV27 and TRBJ1-1, with D tentatively TRBD1 (6 bases). The sample consisted of CD8+ T cells from cultured PBMCs, taken from culture after CMV antigen stimulation. This CDR3 reads CASSPPGTLNTEAFF. CDR3 in DNA: TGTGCCAGCAGTCCCCCAGGGACACTGAACACTGAAGCTTTCTTT.